The entry that follows covers one T cell receptor beta chain sequence. Its target is not known. This specimen comes from a study of CD8 T cells in ankylosing spondylitis. Broader study findings: CD8+ cells made up the disease-linked clones, which were relatively rare in peripheral blood. Previous work reported some of these motif variants in the synovial fluid and blood of reactive arthritis.

Quantitative 5'-RACE with molecular barcodes was used to make the TCR beta libraries. TCRdb reprocessed the 5' RACE reads with MiXCR, giving one entry per CDR3 protein. The table has some 270,000 distinct CDR3 sequences, roughly a third seen once. V was pared by 6 bases and J by 1 base, with 16 bases between. This CDR3 is built from 16 residues. The chain carries TRBV12-3 or TRBV12-4 and TRBJ1-5; TRBD1 is a possible D gene (6 bases). Input material: blood, either unsorted or a sorted T cell fraction (not recorded which). This receptor was taken from a male donor with ankylosing spondylitis or in good health (not recorded which). The CDR3 region has the DNA TGTGCCAGCAGCGCACGGGGGGCGCGGAGCAATCAGCCCCAGCATTTT. As protein: CASSARGARSNQPQHF.